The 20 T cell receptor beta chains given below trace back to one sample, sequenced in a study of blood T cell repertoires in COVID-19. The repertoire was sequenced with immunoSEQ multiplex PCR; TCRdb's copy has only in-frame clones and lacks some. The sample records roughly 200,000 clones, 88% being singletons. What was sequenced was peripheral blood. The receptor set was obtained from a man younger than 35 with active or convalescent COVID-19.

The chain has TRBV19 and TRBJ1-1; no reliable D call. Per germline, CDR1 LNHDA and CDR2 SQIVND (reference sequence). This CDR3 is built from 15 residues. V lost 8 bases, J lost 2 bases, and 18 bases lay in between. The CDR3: CASGYEGSFNTEAFF. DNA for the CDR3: TGTGCCAGTGGTTATGAGGGATCTTTTAACACTGAAGCTTTCTTT.

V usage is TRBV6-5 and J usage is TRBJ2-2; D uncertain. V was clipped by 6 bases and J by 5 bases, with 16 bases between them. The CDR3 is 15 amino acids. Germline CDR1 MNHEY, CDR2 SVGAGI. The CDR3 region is CASRVAAYSTGELFF. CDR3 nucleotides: TGTGCCAGCAGGGTCGCGGCTTACTCGACCGGGGAGCTGTTTTTT.

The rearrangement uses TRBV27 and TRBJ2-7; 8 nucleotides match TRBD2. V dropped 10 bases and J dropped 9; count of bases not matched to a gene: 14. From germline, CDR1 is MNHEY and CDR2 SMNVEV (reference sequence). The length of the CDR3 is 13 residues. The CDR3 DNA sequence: TGTGCCACCTCGCTCGGGGGGGACGCAGGGCAGTACTTC. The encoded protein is CATSLGGDAGQYF.

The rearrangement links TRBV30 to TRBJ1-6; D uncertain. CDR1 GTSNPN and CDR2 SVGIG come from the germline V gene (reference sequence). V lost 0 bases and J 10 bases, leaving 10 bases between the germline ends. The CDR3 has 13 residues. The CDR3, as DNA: TGTGCCTGGAGTGTCGTGGAAGCGTCACCCCTCCACTTT. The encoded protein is CAWSVVEASPLHF.

This CDR3 reads CAIQRTTGLAGGVETQYF. Here the CDR3 DNA reads TGTGCCATCCAACGGACAACGGGACTAGCGGGAGGTGTTGAGACCCAGTACTTC. The gene calls are TRBV10-3 and TRBJ2-5; TRBD2 matches at 15 bases. The CDR3 runs 18 residues. Germline values: CDR1 ENHRY, CDR2 SYGVKD. With 8 bases clipped from V and 5 bases from J, the junction kept 15 bases outside the gene matches.

CDR3 sequence reads: CASSERGYNEQFF. CDR3 DNA: TGTGCCAGCAGTGAACGCGGCTACAATGAGCAGTTCTTC. This rearrangement joins TRBV2 to TRBJ2-1; no reliable D call. The CDR3 contains 13 residues. Germline lookup yields CDR1 SNHLY and CDR2 FYNNEI. The V end lost 2 bases, the J end lost 3 bases, and 5 bases lay between the germline ends.

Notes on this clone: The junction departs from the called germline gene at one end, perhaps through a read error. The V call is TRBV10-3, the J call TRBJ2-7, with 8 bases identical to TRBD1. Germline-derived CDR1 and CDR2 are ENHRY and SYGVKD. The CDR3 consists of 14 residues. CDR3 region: CAISGQGISYEQYF. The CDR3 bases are TGTGCCATAAGTGGACAGGGTATCTCCTACGAGCAGTACTTC.

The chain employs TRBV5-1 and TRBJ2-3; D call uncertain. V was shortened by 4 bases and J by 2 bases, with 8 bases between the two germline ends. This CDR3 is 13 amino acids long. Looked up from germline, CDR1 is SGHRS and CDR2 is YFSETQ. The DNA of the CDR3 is TGCGCCAGCAGCCTGAGGATCACAGATACGCAGTATTTT. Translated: CASSLRITDTQYF.

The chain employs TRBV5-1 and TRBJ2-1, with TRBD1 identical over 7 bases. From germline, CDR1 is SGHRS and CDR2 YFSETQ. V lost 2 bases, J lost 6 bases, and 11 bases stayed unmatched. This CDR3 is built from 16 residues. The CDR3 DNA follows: TGCGCCAGCAGCTTAAATACAGGGGCCGCAAGCAATGAGCAGTTCTTC. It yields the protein CASSLNTGAASNEQFF.

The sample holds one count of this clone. The CDR3 bases are TGTGCCAGCAGCCCGACAGGGGGTATCTCCTATAATTCACCCCTCCACTTT. Protein sequence: CASSPTGGISYNSPLHF. The rearrangement links TRBV7-8 to TRBJ1-6, with 9 bases fitting TRBD1. V was clipped by 5 bases and J by 0 bases; unmatched bases: 5. This CDR3 region has 17 residues. The germline V gene has CDR1 SGHVS and CDR2 FQNEAQ.

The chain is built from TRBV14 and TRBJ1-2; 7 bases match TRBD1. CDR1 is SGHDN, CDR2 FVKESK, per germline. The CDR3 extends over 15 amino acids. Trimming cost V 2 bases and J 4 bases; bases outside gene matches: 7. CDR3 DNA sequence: TGTGCCAGCAGCCAACGACAGGGCCCGGCCTATGGCTACACCTTC. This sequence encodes CASSQRQGPAYGYTF.

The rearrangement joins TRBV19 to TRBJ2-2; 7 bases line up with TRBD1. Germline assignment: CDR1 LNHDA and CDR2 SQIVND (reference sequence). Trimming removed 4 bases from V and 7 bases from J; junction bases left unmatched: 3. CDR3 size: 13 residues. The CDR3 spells CASSNQGVGELFF. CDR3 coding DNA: TGTGCCAGTAGTAACCAGGGGGTCGGGGAGCTGTTTTTT.

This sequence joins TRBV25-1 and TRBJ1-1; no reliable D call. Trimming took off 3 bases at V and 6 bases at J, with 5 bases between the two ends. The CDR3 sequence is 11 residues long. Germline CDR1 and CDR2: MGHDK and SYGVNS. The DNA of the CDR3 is TGTGCCAGCAGTGAGGGCGCTGAAGCTTTCTTT. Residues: CASSEGAEAFF.

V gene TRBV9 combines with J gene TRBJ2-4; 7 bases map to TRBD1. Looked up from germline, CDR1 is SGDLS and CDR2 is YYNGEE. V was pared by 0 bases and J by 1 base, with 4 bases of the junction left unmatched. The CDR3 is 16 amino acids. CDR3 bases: TGTGCCAGCAGCGTAGAGGGGGCGCTGGCCAAAAACATTCAGTACTTC. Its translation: CASSVEGALAKNIQYF. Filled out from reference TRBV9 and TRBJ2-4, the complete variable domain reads DSGVTQTPKHLITATGQRVTLRCSPRSGDLSVYWYQQSLDQGLQFLIQYYNGEERAKGNILERFSAQQFPDLHSELNLSSLELGDSALYFCASSVEGALAKNIQYFGAGTRLSVL.

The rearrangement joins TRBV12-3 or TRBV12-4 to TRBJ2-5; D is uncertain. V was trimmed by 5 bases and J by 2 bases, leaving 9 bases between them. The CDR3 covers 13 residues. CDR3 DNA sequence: TGTGCCAGCAGTCCCCGGGTGCAAGAGACCCAGTACTTC. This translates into CASSPRVQETQYF.

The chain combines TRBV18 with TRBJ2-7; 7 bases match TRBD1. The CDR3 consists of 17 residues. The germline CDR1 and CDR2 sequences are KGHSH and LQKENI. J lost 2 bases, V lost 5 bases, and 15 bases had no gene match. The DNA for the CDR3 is TGTGCCAGCTCAACTCCGACTATAGGGACAGCCACCTACGAGCAGTACTTC. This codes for CASSTPTIGTATYEQYF.

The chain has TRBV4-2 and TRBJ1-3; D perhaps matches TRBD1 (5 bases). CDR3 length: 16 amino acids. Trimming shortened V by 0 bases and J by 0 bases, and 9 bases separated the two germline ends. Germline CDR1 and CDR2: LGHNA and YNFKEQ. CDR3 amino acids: CASSQDRAYSGNTIYF. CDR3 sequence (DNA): TGTGCCAGCAGCCAAGACAGGGCCTACTCTGGAAACACCATATATTTT.

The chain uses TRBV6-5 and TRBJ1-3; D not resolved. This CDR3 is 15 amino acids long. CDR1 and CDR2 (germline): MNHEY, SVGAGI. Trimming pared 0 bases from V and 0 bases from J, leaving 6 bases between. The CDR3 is CASSYSPSSGNTIYF. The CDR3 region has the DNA TGTGCCAGCAGTTACTCTCCCAGCTCTGGAAACACCATATATTTT.

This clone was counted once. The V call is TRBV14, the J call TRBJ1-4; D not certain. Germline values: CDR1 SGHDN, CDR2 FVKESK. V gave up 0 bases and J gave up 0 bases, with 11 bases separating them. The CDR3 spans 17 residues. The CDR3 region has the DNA TGTGCCAGCAGCCAAGATGCGGGCGATGCAACTAATGAAAAACTGTTTTTT. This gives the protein CASSQDAGDATNEKLFF. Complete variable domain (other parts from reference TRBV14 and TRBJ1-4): EAGVTQFPSHSVIEKGQTVTLRCDPISGHDNLYWYRRVMGKEIKFLLHFVKESKQDESGMPNNRFLAERTGGTYSTLKVQPAELEDSGVYFCASSQDAGDATNEKLFFGSGTQLSVL.

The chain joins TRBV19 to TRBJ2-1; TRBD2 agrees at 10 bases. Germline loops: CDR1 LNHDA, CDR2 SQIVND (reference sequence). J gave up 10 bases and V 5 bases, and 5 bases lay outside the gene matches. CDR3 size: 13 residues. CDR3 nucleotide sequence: TGTGCCAGTAGTTTGACTAGCGGGTGGGAGCAGTTCTTC. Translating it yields CASSLTSGWEQFF.